This T cell receptor beta chain was recorded in a study of cytomegalovirus exposure and HLA in healthy donors. The study, taken as a whole, reports: Compared with the roughly 670-donor mean, an Asian-associated ancestry cluster reportedly had fewer N-insertions, according to a later analysis. In a later analysis, several top co-occurrence clusters appeared linked to parvovirus B19, influenza, CMV and Epstein-Barr virus.

Healthy bone marrow donors formed the donor group. As concerns this clone: The antigen is not known.

The primer mix had 60 Vbeta and 13 Jbeta primers. The table came from immunoSEQ multiplex PCR; TCRdb's copy has only in-frame clones and leaves some out. The table has 80,000 to 90,000 clones, around four fifths seen once. CDR3 length: 13 residues. CDR1 is SQVTM and CDR2 is ANQGSEA in the germline V gene. The clonotype comes from a young man in good health and CMV-seronegative. The sequenced material came from PBMCs. This chain connects TRBV29-1 to TRBJ1-6, with 9 positions matching TRBD1. The CDR3 DNA follows: TGCGGCGCCCGGGACAGGGAAAATTCACCCCTCCACTTT. This gives the protein CGARDRENSPLHF.